The next 27 T cell receptor beta chains were all read from a single sample in a study of blood T cell repertoires in COVID-19. Here immunoSEQ multiplex PCR was the method, and the copy in TCRdb shows in-frame clones only, minus some. This table holds over 120,000 clones, under 90% found once. The sample comprised peripheral blood. The receptors originated from a human donor in a cohort sampled during active COVID-19.

V and J are TRBV6-1 and TRBJ2-7; TRBD1 aligns across 11 bases. The CDR3 spans 15 residues. Germline CDR1 reads MNHNS; CDR2 reads SASEGT. The trim removed 2 bases at V and 2 bases at J, leaving 2 bases unmatched. CDR3 coding DNA: TGTGCCAGCAGTGAACCGGGACAGGGGGCCTACGAGCAGTACTTC. This translates into CASSEPGQGAYEQYF.

The gene calls are TRBV20-1 and TRBJ2-7, with 11 bases fitting TRBD2. In germline, CDR1 is DFQATT, CDR2 SNEGSKA (reference sequence). This CDR3 is built from 15 residues. Trimming at V came to 3 bases and at J to 3 bases, leaving 7 bases not matched to a gene. CDR3 amino acids: CSASTTSGGIYEQYF. The CDR3 nucleotides read TGCAGTGCTAGTACAACTAGCGGGGGTATCTACGAGCAGTACTTC.

The genes are TRBV5-4 and TRBJ1-2, with D uncertain. The germline V gene encodes CDR1 SGHNT and CDR2 YYREEE (reference sequence). This CDR3 spans 13 amino acids. Trimming cost V 1 base and J 6 bases, with 10 bases left between them. This CDR3 is CASSLPGEDGYTF. The CDR3 region has the DNA TGTGCCAGCAGCTTGCCCGGGGAAGATGGCTACACCTTC. Together with reference TRBV5-4 and TRBJ1-2, the CDR3 gives the full variable domain: ETGVTQSPTHLIKTRGQQVTLRCSSQSGHNTVSWYQQALGQGPQFIFQYYREEENGRGNFPPRFSGLQFPNYSSELNVNALELDDSALYLCASSLPGEDGYTFGSGTRLTVV.

The chain recombines TRBV12-3 or TRBV12-4 with TRBJ2-7; no definite D call. The CDR3 extends over 13 amino acids. Trimming pared 3 bases from V and 0 bases from J, leaving 6 bases between. CDR3 protein: CASSFGPSYEQYF. The CDR3 nucleotides read TGTGCCAGCAGTTTCGGTCCCTCCTACGAGCAGTACTTC.

The V and J genes are TRBV28 and TRBJ1-2, with D possibly being TRBD1 (5 bases). Germline V gene sequence: CDR1 MDHEN, CDR2 SYDVKM. Trimming shortened V by 9 bases and J by 2 bases, and 13 bases separated the two germline ends. The CDR3 loop spans 13 amino acids. The CDR3 sequence is CASRQQPNYGYTF. The CDR3 coding sequence is TGTGCCAGTAGACAGCAACCCAACTATGGCTACACCTTC.

The genes are TRBV15 and TRBJ2-6; D might be TRBD1 (6 bases). Germline-derived CDR1 and CDR2 are LNHNV and YYDKDF (reference sequence). Trimming removed 0 bases from V and 0 bases from J, with 18 bases in between. The CDR3 spans 20 residues. In nucleotides, the CDR3 is TGTGCCACCAGCAGAGATGGGTGGGCAGGGGCGGACTCTGGGGCCAACGTCCTGACTTTC. Protein: CATSRDGWAGADSGANVLTF.

The rearrangement joins TRBV18 to TRBJ2-5; TRBD2 is a possible D gene (6 bases). CDR1 and CDR2 (germline): KGHSH, LQKENI. V lost 3 bases and J 2 bases, leaving 7 bases between the germline ends. The CDR3 has 13 amino acids. The CDR3 nucleotides are TGTGCCAGCTCACCGCGGGATCAAGAGACCCAGTACTTC. Its translation: CASSPRDQETQYF.

The chain employs TRBV7-3 and TRBJ2-2; TRBD1 aligns across 7 bases. Germline values: CDR1 SGHTA, CDR2 FQGTGA. The V gene end was trimmed by 0 bases and the J gene end by 2 bases; junction bases not matched to a gene: 6. The CDR3 has 17 residues. CDR3 protein: CASSLTSGTVNTGELFF. CDR3 DNA sequence: TGTGCCAGCAGCTTAACCTCCGGGACAGTTAACACCGGGGAGCTGTTTTTT. Filled out from reference TRBV7-3 and TRBJ2-2, the complete variable domain reads GAGVSQTPSNKVTEKGKYVELRCDPISGHTALYWYRQSLGQGPEFLIYFQGTGAADDSGLPNDRFFAVRPEGSVSTLKIQRTERGDSAVYLCASSLTSGTVNTGELFFGEGSRLTVL.

This chain joins TRBV28 and TRBJ2-7; the match to TRBD1 covers 8 bases. Unmatched junction bases numbered 16, after V lost 6 bases and J lost 6 bases. Germline CDR1 and CDR2: MDHEN and SYDVKM. The CDR3 has 16 amino acids. CDR3 DNA sequence: TGTGCCAGCAGCCTCCCCAGGGGGCCCCTATCGGGCGAGCAGTACTTC. Residues: CASSLPRGPLSGEQYF. The full variable domain, completed using reference TRBV28 and TRBJ2-7, is DVKVTQSSRYLVKRTGEKVFLECVQDMDHENMFWYRQDPGLGLRLIYFSYDVKMKEKGDIPEGYSVSREKKERFSLILESASTNQTSMYLCASSLPRGPLSGEQYFGPGTRLTVT.

In its sample, this clone was seen once. V gene TRBV18 combines with J gene TRBJ2-7; TRBD1 agrees at 8 bases. Trimming removed 2 bases from V and 7 bases from J; junction bases left unmatched: 4. CDR1 and CDR2 (germline): KGHSH, LQKENI. This CDR3 is 13 amino acids long. CDR3 residues: CASSPSRGPEQYF. The DNA for the CDR3 is TGTGCCAGCTCACCAAGCAGGGGGCCGGAGCAGTACTTC.

The rearrangement joins TRBV5-4 to TRBJ2-2; 14 bases are a match to TRBD2. From germline, CDR1 is SGHNT and CDR2 YYREEE (reference sequence). This CDR3 comprises 18 residues. The J segment lost 3 bases and the V segment lost 2 bases, leaving 6 bases of the junction unmatched. CDR3 sequence (DNA): TGTGCCAGCAGCTTTAAGGGACTAGCGGGAGAGGACACCGGGGAGCTGTTTTTT. It codes for CASSFKGLAGEDTGELFF.

This sequence joins TRBV3-1 (or the pseudogene TRBV3-2) and TRBJ2-1; 7 bases map to TRBD2. The germline V gene has CDR1 LGHDT and CDR2 YNNKEL (reference sequence). Germline trimming cut 0 bases from V and 1 base from J; bases unmatched to any gene: 3. The CDR3 has 16 residues. CDR3 DNA sequence: TGTGCCAGCAGCCAAGATAAACTAGCGTCCTACAATGAGCAGTTCTTC. Residues: CASSQDKLASYNEQFF.

This sequence joins TRBV19 and TRBJ1-4; perhaps TRBD1 as D (5 bases). Germline V gene lookup returns CDR1 LNHDA and CDR2 SQIVND (reference sequence). The ends were cut back, 5 bases at V and 8 bases at J, with 18 bases in the middle. CDR3 length equals 15 residues. This CDR3 reads CASSHDSGIWEKLFF. The CDR3 DNA follows: TGTGCCAGTAGTCACGACTCAGGGATATGGGAAAAACTGTTTTTT.

This clone was seen a few times. The chain joins TRBV28 to TRBJ1-1; TRBD1 agrees at 10 bases. Germline assignment: CDR1 MDHEN and CDR2 SYDVKM. This CDR3 region has 16 residues. Trimming at V came to 4 bases and at J to 7 bases, leaving 12 bases not matched to a gene. For the CDR3, the DNA is TGTGCCAGCAGTTCGCCTCCGACAGGGGGCGCTTATGAAGCTTTCTTT. It translates to CASSSPPTGGAYEAFF.

The gene calls are TRBV19 and TRBJ2-7, with 10 bases lining up with TRBD1. With V trimmed by 3 bases and J by 2 bases, 4 bases remained unmatched. Germline CDR1 and CDR2: LNHDA and SQIVND (reference sequence). The CDR3 extends over 15 amino acids. The CDR3 here is CASSILGTGAYEQYF. CDR3 DNA sequence: TGTGCCAGTAGTATTTTGGGGACAGGGGCCTACGAGCAGTACTTC.

The V gene is TRBV10-1, the J gene TRBJ1-1, with TRBD1 identical over 9 bases. The CDR3 runs to 18 residues. J lost 1 base, V lost 1 base, and 10 bases had no gene match. CDR1 and CDR2 (germline): WNHNN, SYGVQD (reference sequence). This CDR3 is CASSEFGTGMKRNTEAFF. CDR3 bases: TGCGCCAGCAGTGAGTTTGGGACAGGGATGAAGAGGAACACTGAAGCTTTCTTT.

The rearrangement links TRBV4-1 to TRBJ2-1; 9 bases fit TRBD2. CDR3 length: 16 amino acids. Germline V gene sequence: CDR1 MGHRA, CDR2 YSYEKL. V lost 0 bases to trimming and J lost 6 bases; unmatched junction nucleotides: 6. The DNA of the CDR3 is TGCGCCAGCAGCCAAGAGCGCGGGGGGGGTGGCAATGAGCAGTTCTTC. Amino acid sequence: CASSQERGGGGNEQFF.

J is TRBJ2-7 and V is TRBV28; weak D call: TRBD1 (6 bases). The germline V and J ends were trimmed by 6 bases and 2 bases, with 14 bases remaining between them. The germline CDR1 and CDR2 sequences are MDHEN and SYDVKM. There are 14 residues in the CDR3. CDR3 region: CASSPGQTTYEQYF. The CDR3 DNA reads as TGTGCCAGCAGCCCCGGACAGACCACCTACGAGCAGTACTTC.

J is TRBJ2-1 and V is TRBV11-2, with TRBD1 matching over 9 bases. Germline V gene data show CDR1 as SGHAT and CDR2 as FQNNGV. Trimming at V came to 5 bases and at J to 2 bases, leaving 10 bases not matched to a gene. The CDR3 is 17 amino acids. The chain's CDR3 is CASSPPPTGGPYNEQFF. CDR3 bases: TGTGCCAGCAGCCCACCCCCGACAGGGGGGCCCTACAATGAGCAGTTCTTC.

DNA of the CDR3: TGCGCCAGCAGCTCTAGCGGGAGGGCGACAGATACGCAGTATTTT. This translates into CASSSSGRATDTQYF. The chain has TRBV5-1 and TRBJ2-3, with TRBD2 identical over 12 bases. V gave up 3 bases and J gave up 3 bases; unmatched junction bases: 2. CDR3 length equals 15 residues. The germline gives CDR1 SGHRS, CDR2 YFSETQ.

The CDR3 sequence: CASSLAQTGTGGYTF. The CDR3, as DNA: TGTGCCAGCAGCTTAGCCCAGACAGGGACCGGAGGCTACACCTTC. The chain carries TRBV7-2 and TRBJ1-2; TRBD1 aligns across 7 bases. Germline V gene lookup returns CDR1 SGHTA and CDR2 FQGNSA. The V segment lost 0 bases and the J segment 8 bases; nucleotides outside the gene matches: 9. The CDR3 runs to 15 residues.

The chain employs TRBV6-5 and TRBJ2-7; 10 bases agree with TRBD2. Losses at the gene ends were 2 bases for V and 3 bases for J; bases not matched to a gene: 4. CDR1 MNHEY and CDR2 SVGAGI come from the germline V gene. CDR3 length: 15 residues. The CDR3 nucleotides are TGTGCCAGCAGTTACGGGACTAGCGTAGGCTACGAGCAGTACTTC. Encoded protein: CASSYGTSVGYEQYF.

The rearrangement links TRBV6-5 to TRBJ2-5; D might be TRBD1 (6 bases). Per the germline V gene, CDR1 is MNHEY and CDR2 is SVGAGI. The V and J ends lost 8 bases and 3 bases respectively, with 13 bases between them. The CDR3 is 13 amino acids. The CDR3 spells CASVSPGEETQYF. The CDR3 DNA sequence: TGTGCCAGCGTCTCACCAGGGGAAGAGACCCAGTACTTC.

This chain uses TRBV28 with TRBJ2-2; 9 bases fit TRBD1. Trimming cost V 5 bases and J 5 bases; bases outside gene matches: 6. The CDR3 length is 15 residues. The germline V gene encodes CDR1 MDHEN and CDR2 SYDVKM. CDR3 sequence: CASSHGTGRTGELFF. CDR3 bases: TGTGCCAGCAGTCACGGGACAGGGAGGACCGGGGAGCTGTTTTTT.

The sample holds a few counts of this clone. The chain recombines TRBV7-3 with TRBJ2-3; the D is unclear. Between the trimmed V and J ends, which lost 0 bases and 7 bases, there was a span of 11 bases. Germline V gives CDR1 SGHTA, CDR2 FQGTGA. The CDR3 spans 14 residues. CDR3 DNA sequence: TGTGCCAGCAGCTTAACGCCAGGTCCTAATACGCAGTATTTT. Residues: CASSLTPGPNTQYF.

The gene calls are TRBV5-8 and TRBJ2-3; 13 bases align to TRBD2. V gave up 2 bases and J gave up 3 bases; unmatched junction bases: 6. The CDR3 is 17 residues long. The V gene's germline CDR1 is SGHTS and CDR2 YDEGEE. CDR3 amino acids: CASSFGGLAGFTDTQYF. The CDR3 bases are TGTGCCAGCAGCTTCGGGGGACTAGCGGGATTTACAGATACGCAGTATTTT.

The chain couples TRBV19 to TRBJ2-1; D remains unclear. Germline CDR1 and CDR2: LNHDA and SQIVND (reference sequence). CDR3 size: 14 residues. V dropped 7 bases and J dropped 6 bases, with 16 bases sitting between them. Here the CDR3 reads CASTRRSSRNEQFF. CDR3 nucleotides: TGTGCCAGTACCCGGAGAAGTTCTCGCAATGAGCAGTTCTTC.